The 10 T cell receptor beta chains below were found in one sample sequenced in a study of cytomegalovirus exposure and HLA in healthy donors. Measured with immunoSEQ multiplex PCR; TCRdb has only the in-frame clones, and not every one. The repertoire holds about 130,000 clones, with 70% to 85% as singletons. Sequencing was performed on PBMCs. The receptors derive from a man younger than 45 in good health and CMV-seropositive.

This chain uses TRBV7-2 with TRBJ1-3, with 11 bases fitting TRBD1. Germline CDR1 SGHTA, CDR2 FQGNSA. CDR3 size: 17 residues. With 8 bases clipped from V and 0 bases from J, the junction kept 9 bases outside the gene matches. The CDR3 reads CASSRTGGANSGNTIYF. The CDR3 bases are TGTGCCAGCTCACGGACAGGGGGCGCGAACTCTGGAAACACCATATATTTT.

The chain recombines TRBV7-9 with TRBJ1-1, with 10 nucleotides matching TRBD1. J was trimmed by 0 bases and V by 5 bases; bases with no gene match: 12. Germline V lookup: CDR1 SEHNR, CDR2 FQNEAQ (reference sequence). This CDR3 comprises 18 residues. This chain's CDR3 is CASSPRMTGGSMNTEAFF. DNA of the CDR3: TGTGCCAGCAGCCCGAGGATGACAGGGGGCTCGATGAACACTGAAGCTTTCTTT.

The CDR3 region has the DNA TGTGCCAGCAGTTGGACAGGGGGTACTGGCTACACCTTC. It specifies CASSWTGGTGYTF. The chain links TRBV6-4 to TRBJ1-2, with 10 bases identical to TRBD1. The J segment lost 7 bases and the V segment lost 5 bases, leaving 4 bases of the junction unmatched. CDR1 is MRHNA and CDR2 is SNTAGT in the germline V gene. The CDR3 length is 13 residues.

The chain combines TRBV7-6 with TRBJ2-3; a possible D gene is TRBD2 (6 bases). CDR3 length equals 13 residues. Per the germline V gene, CDR1 is SGHVS and CDR2 is FNYEAQ. The V gene lost 5 bases and the J gene lost 6 bases, with 12 bases spanning the gap. CDR3 amino acids: CASSAGTYDTQYF. The CDR3 DNA is TGTGCCAGCAGCGCCGGGACTTATGATACGCAGTATTTT.

The genes are TRBV18 and TRBJ2-3; 7 bases map to TRBD1. The germline gives CDR1 KGHSH, CDR2 LQKENI. The CDR3 consists of 15 residues. V dropped 2 bases and J dropped 6; count of bases not matched to a gene: 8. The CDR3 DNA reads TGTGCCAGCTCACCATTATCAGGGGGACAGGATACGCAGTATTTT. This codes for CASSPLSGGQDTQYF.

The V gene is TRBV11-3, the J gene TRBJ2-7; possible D gene TRBD1, 6 bases. The germline V gene encodes CDR1 SGHNT and CDR2 YENEEA. This CDR3 is 14 amino acids long. V was pared by 5 bases and J by 3 bases, with 14 bases between. The CDR3, as DNA: TGTGCCAGCAGCCAACCGGGACATGACTACGAGCAGTACTTC. It specifies CASSQPGHDYEQYF.

Note on this clone: Other nucleotide sequences in the sample specify the same CDR3. The V and J genes are TRBV19 and TRBJ1-3; no reliable D call. CDR1 is LNHDA, CDR2 SQIVND, per germline (reference sequence). V was cut by 0 bases and J by 1 base, with 7 bases left in between. This CDR3 has 15 residues. The CDR3 DNA sequence: TGTGCCAGTAGTATAGACAGAAGTTCTGGAAACACCATATATTTT. As protein: CASSIDRSSGNTIYF.

The CDR3, as DNA: TGCGCCAGCAGCTTGACGGGCCTAGCGGAAGAGACCCAGTACTTC. Translating it yields CASSLTGLAEETQYF. The rearrangement links TRBV5-1 to TRBJ2-5, with TRBD2 identical over 7 bases. V dropped 1 base and J dropped 3; count of bases not matched to a gene: 6. This CDR3 is built from 15 residues. Germline V lookup: CDR1 SGHRS, CDR2 YFSETQ.

This chain connects TRBV29-1 to TRBJ2-6; possibly TRBD1 for D (6 bases). The CDR3 consists of 14 residues. V was clipped by 5 bases and J by 0 bases, with 8 bases between them. From germline, CDR1 is SQVTM and CDR2 ANQGSEA. The CDR3 DNA sequence: TGCAGCGTTAACAGGGCCTCTGGGGCCAACGTCCTGACTTTC. Protein sequence: CSVNRASGANVLTF.

CDR3 sequence (DNA): TGTGCCAGCAGCCCGGGACCGGGACTAGCGGGGGAGGGCGAGACCCAGTACTTC. Translation: CASSPGPGLAGEGETQYF. This chain links TRBV13 with TRBJ2-5; TRBD2 agrees at 14 bases. The CDR3 consists of 18 residues. Germline assignment: CDR1 PRHDT and CDR2 FYEKMQ (reference sequence). The V and J ends lost 5 bases and 5 bases, in that order; junction bases with no gene match: 13.